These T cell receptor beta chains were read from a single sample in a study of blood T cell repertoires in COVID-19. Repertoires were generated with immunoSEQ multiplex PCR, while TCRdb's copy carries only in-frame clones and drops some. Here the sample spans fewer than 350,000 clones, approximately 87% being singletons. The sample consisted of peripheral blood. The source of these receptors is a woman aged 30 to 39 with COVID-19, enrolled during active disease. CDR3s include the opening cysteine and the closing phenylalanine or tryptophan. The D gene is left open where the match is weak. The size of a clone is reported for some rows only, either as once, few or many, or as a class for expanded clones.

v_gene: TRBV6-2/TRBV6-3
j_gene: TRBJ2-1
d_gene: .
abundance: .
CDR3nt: TGTGCCAGCAGTTACTCGGGCGGGGGCCTCTACAATGAGCAGTTCTTC
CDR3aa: CASSYSGGGLYNEQFF

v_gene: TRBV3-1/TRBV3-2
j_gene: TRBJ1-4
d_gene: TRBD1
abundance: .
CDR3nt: TGTGCCAGCAGCCCCCCCAGTGGGACAGGATATGAAAAACTGTTTTTT
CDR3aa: CASSPPSGTGYEKLFF

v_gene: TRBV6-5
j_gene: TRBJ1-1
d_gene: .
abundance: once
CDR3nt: TGTGCCAGCAGTTCCCGAGATCCCAGGGGAGCTTTCTTT
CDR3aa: CASSSRDPRGAFF

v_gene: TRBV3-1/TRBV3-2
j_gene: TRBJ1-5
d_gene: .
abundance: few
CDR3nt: TGTGCCAGCAGCCAAGGCCCCCCGGGACCCCAGCATTTT
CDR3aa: CASSQGPPGPQHF

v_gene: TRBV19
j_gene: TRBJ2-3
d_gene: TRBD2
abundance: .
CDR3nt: TGTGCCAGTAGTACACTAGCGGGGGGCACAGATACGCAGTATTTT
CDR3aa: CASSTLAGGTDTQYF

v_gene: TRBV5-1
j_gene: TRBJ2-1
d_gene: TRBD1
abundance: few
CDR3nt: TGCGCCAGCAGCTTGTTGTCAGGGGGAAGAAATGAGCAGTTCTTC
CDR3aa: CASSLLSGGRNEQFF

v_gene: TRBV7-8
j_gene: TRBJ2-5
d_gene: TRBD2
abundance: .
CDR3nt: TGTGCCAGCAGCTTAGCGCCTCCAGCGGGGGGGCTCGGGACATACTTC
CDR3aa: CASSLAPPAGGLGTYF

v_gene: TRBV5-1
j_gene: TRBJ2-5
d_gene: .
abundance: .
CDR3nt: TGCGCCAGCAGCTTACCCTCCCGGTACCAAGAGACCCAGTACTTC
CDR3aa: CASSLPSRYQETQYF

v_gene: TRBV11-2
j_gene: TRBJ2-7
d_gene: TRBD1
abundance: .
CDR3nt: TGTGCCAGCAGCACCCGACAGGGTTCGGACGAGCAGTACTTC
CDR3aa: CASSTRQGSDEQYF

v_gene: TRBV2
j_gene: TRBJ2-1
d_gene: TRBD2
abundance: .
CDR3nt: TGTGCCAGCAGTGAAGCGGGCGGGGGGCTAGAGAATGAGCAGTTCTTC
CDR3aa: CASSEAGGGLENEQFF

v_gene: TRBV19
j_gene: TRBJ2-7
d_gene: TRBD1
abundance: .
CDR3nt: TGTGCCACTTTGGACAGGGAACTTTTGGAGCAGTACTTC
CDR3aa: CATLDRELLEQYF

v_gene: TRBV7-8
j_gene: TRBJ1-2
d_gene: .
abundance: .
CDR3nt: TGTGCCAGCAGCTTAGCGCAAAGGGGATCTTCATCCCTCAACTATGGCTACACCTTC
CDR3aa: CASSLAQRGSSSLNYGYTF

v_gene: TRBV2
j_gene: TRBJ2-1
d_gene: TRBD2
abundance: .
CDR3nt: TGTGCCAGCAGCTTCCTAGCGGGGGACTCCTACAATGAGCAGTTCTTC
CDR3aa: CASSFLAGDSYNEQFF

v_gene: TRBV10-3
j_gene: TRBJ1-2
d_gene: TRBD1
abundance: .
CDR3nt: TGTGCCATCACTCAACAGGGGGCTGTGGACTACACCTTC
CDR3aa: CAITQQGAVDYTF

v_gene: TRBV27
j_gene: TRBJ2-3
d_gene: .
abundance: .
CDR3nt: TGTGCCAGCAGTTCTACGCGACAGCCATACACAGATACGCAGTATTTT
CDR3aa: CASSSTRQPYTDTQYF

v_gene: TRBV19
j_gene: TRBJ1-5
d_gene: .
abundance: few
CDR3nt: TGTGCCAGTAGTTTTGGGACATTGGAATTCAGCAATCAGCCCCAGCATTTT
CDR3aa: CASSFGTLEFSNQPQHF

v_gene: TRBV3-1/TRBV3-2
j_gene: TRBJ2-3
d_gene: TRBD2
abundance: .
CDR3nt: TGTGCCAGCAGCTGGGGGAGGGGCGGGGCTAGCACAGATACGCAGTATTTT
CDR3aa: CASSWGRGGASTDTQYF

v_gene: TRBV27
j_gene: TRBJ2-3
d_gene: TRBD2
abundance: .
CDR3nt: TGTGCCAGCGCCGAAAGCGGGGGGCCGGATACGCAGTATTTT
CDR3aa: CASAESGGPDTQYF

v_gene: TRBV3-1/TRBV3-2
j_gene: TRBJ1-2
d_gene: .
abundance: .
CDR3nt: TGTGCCAGCAGCCAAGCGGCAGCGGCACGTGGCTACACCTTC
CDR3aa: CASSQAAAARGYTF

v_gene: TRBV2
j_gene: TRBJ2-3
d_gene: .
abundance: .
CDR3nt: TGTGCCAGCAGTCATCCAGCGGAGCGGGGCACAGATACGCAGTATTTT
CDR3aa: CASSHPAERGTDTQYF

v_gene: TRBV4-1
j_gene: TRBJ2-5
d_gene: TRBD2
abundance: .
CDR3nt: TGCGCCAGCAGCCAGACCGGGACTAGAGAGACCCAGTACTTC
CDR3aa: CASSQTGTRETQYF

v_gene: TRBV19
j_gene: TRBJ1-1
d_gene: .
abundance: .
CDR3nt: TGTGCCAGTAGTATGGGGGGATTTGAAGCTTTCTTT
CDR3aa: CASSMGGFEAFF

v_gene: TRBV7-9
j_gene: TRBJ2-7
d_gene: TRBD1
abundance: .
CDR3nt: TGTGCCAGCAGCCAGGACAGGGGACGAATCCCCTACGAGCAGTACTTC
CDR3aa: CASSQDRGRIPYEQYF

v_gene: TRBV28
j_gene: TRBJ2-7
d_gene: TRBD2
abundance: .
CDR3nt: TGTGCCAGCAACCGCGGGGGGGGAGACTACGAGCAGTACTTC
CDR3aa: CASNRGGGDYEQYF

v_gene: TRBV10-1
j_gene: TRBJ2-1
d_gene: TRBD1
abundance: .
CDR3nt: TGCGCCAGCAGTGAGAGTGGGACAGGGGGTCTCAATGAGCAGTTCTTC
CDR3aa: CASSESGTGGLNEQFF

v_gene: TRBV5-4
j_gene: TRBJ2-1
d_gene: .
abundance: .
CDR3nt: TGTGCCAGCAGCCAAGGAGTAAGTCTCAATGAGCAGTTCTTC
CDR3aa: CASSQGVSLNEQFF

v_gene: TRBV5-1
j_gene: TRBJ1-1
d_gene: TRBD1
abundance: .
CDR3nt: TGCGCCAGCAGCGAGGGGACAGGGGGCGTCCTGGGTACTGAAGCTTTCTTT
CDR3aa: CASSEGTGGVLGTEAFF

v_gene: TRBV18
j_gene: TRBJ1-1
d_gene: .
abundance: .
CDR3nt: TGTGCCAGCTCACAACAGGGTTCGGGGCTGAACACTGAAGCTTTCTTT
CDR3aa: CASSQQGSGLNTEAFF

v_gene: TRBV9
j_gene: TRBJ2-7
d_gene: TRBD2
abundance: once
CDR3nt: TGTGCCAGCAGCTCGGGACTAGCGGAGACCTACGAGCAGTACTTC
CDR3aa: CASSSGLAETYEQYF

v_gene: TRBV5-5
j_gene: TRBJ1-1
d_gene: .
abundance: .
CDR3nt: TGTGCCAGCAGCTTGAGAATGGGGCTGAACACTGAAGCTTTCTTT
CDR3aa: CASSLRMGLNTEAFF

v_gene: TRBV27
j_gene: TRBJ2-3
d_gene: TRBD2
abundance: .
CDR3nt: TGTGCCAGCAGCGAGCGGGGGCGCACAGATACGCAGTATTTT
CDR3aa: CASSERGRTDTQYF

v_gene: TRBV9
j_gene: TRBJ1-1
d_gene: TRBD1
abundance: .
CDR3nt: TGTGCCAGCAGCGGACAGGGGAGGAGGGCTGAAGCTTTCTTT
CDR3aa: CASSGQGRRAEAFF

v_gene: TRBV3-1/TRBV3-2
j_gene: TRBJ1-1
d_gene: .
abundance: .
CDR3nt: TGTGCCAGTTCGCGAGGGGGAGGGTACACTGAAGCTTTCTTT
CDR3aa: CASSRGGGYTEAFF

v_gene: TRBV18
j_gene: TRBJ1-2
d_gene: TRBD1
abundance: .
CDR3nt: TGTGCCAGTACCGAGCCCAGCGCACACAGGGGGAGTGGCTACACCTTC
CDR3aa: CASTEPSAHRGSGYTF

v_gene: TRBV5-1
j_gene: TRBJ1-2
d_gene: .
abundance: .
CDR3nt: TGCGCCAGTCGTACTTGGGGCGCTAACTATGGCTACACCTTC
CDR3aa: CASRTWGANYGYTF

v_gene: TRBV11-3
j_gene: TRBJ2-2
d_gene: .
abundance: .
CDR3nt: TGTGCCAGCAGCACCTCCGAGGGGGGGGCCACCGGGGAGCTGTTTTTT
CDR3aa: CASSTSEGGATGELFF

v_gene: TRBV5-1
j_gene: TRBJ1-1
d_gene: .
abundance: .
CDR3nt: TGCGCCAGCAGCCCCCATGACGGGACTGAAGCTTTCTTT
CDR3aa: CASSPHDGTEAFF

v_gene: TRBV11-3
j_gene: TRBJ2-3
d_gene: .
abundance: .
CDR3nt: TGTGCCAGCAGCCAGTCGGGGTTTAGCACAGATACGCAGTATTTT
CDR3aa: CASSQSGFSTDTQYF

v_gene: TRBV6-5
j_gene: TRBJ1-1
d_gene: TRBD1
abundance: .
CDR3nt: TGTGCCAGCAGTTACTCGCGCAGGGGGCGGAACACTGAAGCTTTCTTT
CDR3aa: CASSYSRRGRNTEAFF

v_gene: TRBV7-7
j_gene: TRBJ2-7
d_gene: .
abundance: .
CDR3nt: TGTGCCAGCAGCCCTCCTTCTAGCGTGGGCCCCTACGAGCAGTACTTC
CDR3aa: CASSPPSSVGPYEQYF

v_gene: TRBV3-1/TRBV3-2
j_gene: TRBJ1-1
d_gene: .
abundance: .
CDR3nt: TGTGCCAGCAGCCAAGGCACGGGGAACACTGAAGCTTTCTTT
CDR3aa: CASSQGTGNTEAFF

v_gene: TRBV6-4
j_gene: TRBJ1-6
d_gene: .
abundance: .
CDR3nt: TGTGCCAGCAGTGACTCGGCAGGCGCTAATTCACCCCTCCACTTT
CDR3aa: CASSDSAGANSPLHF

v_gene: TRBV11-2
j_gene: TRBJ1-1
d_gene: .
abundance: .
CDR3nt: TGTGCCAGCAGCTTGGTTGTTGGGGCCACTGAAGCTTTCTTT
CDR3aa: CASSLVVGATEAFF

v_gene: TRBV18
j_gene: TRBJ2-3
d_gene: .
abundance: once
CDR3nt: TGTGCCAGCTCACCACAGGGGTCGGATACGCAGTATTTT
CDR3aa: CASSPQGSDTQYF

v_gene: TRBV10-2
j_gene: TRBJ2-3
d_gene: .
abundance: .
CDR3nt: TGCGCCAGCAGTGAGACAGAACAGGGATGGAGCACAGATACGCAGTATTTT
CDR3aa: CASSETEQGWSTDTQYF

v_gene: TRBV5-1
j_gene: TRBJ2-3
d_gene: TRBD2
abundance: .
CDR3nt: TGCGCCAGCAGCTTGGCCCCTAGCGGGGGGGCCCATACGCAGTATTTT
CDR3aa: CASSLAPSGGAHTQYF

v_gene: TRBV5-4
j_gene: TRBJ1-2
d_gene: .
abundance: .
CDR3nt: TGTGCCAGCAGTTATGACAGCAACTATGGCTACACCTTC
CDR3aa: CASSYDSNYGYTF

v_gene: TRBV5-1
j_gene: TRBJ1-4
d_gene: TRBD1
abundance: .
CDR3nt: TGCGCCAGCAGCCGAACAGGGGCCGAGGGGGAAAAACTGTTTTTT
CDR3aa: CASSRTGAEGEKLFF

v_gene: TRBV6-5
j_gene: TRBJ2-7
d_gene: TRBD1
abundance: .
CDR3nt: TGTGCCAGCAACATATGGACAGGCTCCTACGAGCAGTACTTC
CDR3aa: CASNIWTGSYEQYF

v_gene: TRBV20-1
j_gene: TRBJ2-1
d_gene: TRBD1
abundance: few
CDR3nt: TGCAGTGCTAGTACCAGCAGGGGGTACAATGAGCAGTTCTTC
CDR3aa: CSASTSRGYNEQFF

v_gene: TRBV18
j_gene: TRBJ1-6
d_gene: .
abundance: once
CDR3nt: TGTGCCAGCTCCCCTACCGGGAAGAATTCACCCCTCCACTTT
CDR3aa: CASSPTGKNSPLHF

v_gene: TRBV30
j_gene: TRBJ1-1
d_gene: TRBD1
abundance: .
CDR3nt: TGTGCCTGGAGAGTTGACAGGGTTAACACTGAAGCTTTCTTT
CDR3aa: CAWRVDRVNTEAFF

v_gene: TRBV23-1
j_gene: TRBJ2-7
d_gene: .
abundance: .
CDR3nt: TGCGCCAGCAGTCAATCCAATCCTCGCGTCAGGGGAAGCTCCTACGAGCAGTACTTC
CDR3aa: CASSQSNPRVRGSSYEQYF

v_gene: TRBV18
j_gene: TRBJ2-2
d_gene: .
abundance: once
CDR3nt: TGTGCCAGCTCACCAGTACGGACAACGAACACCGGGGAGCTGTTTTTT
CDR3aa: CASSPVRTTNTGELFF

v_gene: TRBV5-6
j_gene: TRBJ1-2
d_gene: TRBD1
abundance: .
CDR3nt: TGTGCCAGCAGCTTCACGGACAGGGGGAATGGCTACACCTTC
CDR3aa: CASSFTDRGNGYTF

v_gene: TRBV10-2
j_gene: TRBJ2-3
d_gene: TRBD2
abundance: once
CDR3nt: TGCGCCAGTACACCGTCAACCCCAGGACTAGCGGGAGGGACAGATACGCAGTATTTT
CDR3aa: CASTPSTPGLAGGTDTQYF

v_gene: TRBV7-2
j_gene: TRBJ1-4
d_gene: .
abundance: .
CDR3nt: TGTGCCAGCAGCCCAGCTCGCTCGGAGGAAAAACTGTTTTTT
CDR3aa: CASSPARSEEKLFF

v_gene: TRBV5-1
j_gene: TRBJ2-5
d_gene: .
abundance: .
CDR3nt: TGCGCCAGCAGCTTGGCACGACTGGAAGAGACCCAGTACTTC
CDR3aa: CASSLARLEETQYF